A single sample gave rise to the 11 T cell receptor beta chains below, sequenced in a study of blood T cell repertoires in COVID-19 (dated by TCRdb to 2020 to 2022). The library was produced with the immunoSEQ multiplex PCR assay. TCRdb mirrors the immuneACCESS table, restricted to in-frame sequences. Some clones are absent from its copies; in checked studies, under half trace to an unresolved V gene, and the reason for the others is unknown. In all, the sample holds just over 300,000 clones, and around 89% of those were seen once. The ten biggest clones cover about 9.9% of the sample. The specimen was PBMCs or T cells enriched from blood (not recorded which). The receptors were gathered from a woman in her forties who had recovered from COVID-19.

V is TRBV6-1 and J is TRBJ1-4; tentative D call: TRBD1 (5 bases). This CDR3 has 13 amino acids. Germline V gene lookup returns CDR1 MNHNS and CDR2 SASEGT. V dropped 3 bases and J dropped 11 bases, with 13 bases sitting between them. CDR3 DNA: TGTGCCAGCAGTGAGAGTGGGGGAGGGAAACTGTTTTTT. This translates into CASSESGGGKLFF.

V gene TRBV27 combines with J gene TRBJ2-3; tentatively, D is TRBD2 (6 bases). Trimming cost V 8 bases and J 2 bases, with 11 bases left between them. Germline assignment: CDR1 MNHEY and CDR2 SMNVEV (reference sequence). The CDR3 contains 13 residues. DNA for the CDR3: TGTGCCAGCGCCAAGGACTACACAGATACGCAGTATTTT. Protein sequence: CASAKDYTDTQYF.

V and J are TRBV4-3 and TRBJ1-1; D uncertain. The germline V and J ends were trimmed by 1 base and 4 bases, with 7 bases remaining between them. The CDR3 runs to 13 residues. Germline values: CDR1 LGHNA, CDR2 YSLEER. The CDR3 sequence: CASSQVTGTEAFF. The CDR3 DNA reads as TGCGCCAGCAGCCAAGTTACGGGCACTGAAGCTTTCTTT.

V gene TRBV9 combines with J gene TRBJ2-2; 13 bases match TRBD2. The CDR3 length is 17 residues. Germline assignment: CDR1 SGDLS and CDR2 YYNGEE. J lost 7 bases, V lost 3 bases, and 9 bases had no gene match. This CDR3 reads CASSEKGLAGLDGELFF. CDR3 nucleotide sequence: TGTGCCAGCAGCGAAAAGGGACTAGCGGGATTAGACGGGGAGCTGTTTTTT. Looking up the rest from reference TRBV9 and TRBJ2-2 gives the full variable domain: DSGVTQTPKHLITATGQRVTLRCSPRSGDLSVYWYQQSLDQGLQFLIQYYNGEERAKGNILERFSAQQFPDLHSELNLSSLELGDSALYFCASSEKGLAGLDGELFFGEGSRLTVL.

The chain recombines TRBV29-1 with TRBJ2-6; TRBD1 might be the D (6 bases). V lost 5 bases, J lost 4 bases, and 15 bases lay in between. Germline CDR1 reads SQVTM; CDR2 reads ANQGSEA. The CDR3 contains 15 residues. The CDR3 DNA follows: TGCAGCGTTCCTGCAGGGGCAGGGGGGGCCAACGTCCTGACTTTC. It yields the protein CSVPAGAGGANVLTF.

CDR3 DNA: TGTGCCATCACGGCCGGGACAGGGGTCCGTCCAGCGGCTGGAAACACCATATATTTT. Translating gives CAITAGTGVRPAAGNTIYF. The rearrangement joins TRBV2 to TRBJ1-3; 10 bases align to TRBD1. Germline values: CDR1 SNHLY, CDR2 FYNNEI. V lost 10 bases, J lost 2 bases, and 20 bases stayed unmatched. The CDR3 is 19 residues long.

The CDR3 sequence is CASSRLAANEQFF. CDR3 DNA sequence: TGTGCCAGCAGCCGACTAGCGGCAAATGAGCAGTTCTTC. The V gene is TRBV6-5, the J gene TRBJ2-1; 9 positions agree with TRBD2. The germline CDR1 and CDR2 sequences are MNHEY and SVGAGI. The CDR3 is 13 amino acids. The trim removed 6 bases at V and 7 bases at J, leaving 4 bases unmatched.

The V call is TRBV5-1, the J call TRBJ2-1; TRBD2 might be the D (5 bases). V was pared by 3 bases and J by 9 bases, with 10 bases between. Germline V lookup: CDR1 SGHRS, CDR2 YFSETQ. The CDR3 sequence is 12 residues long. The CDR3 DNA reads TGCGCCAGCAGCTCGGCGGGCAGTGAGCAGTTCTTC. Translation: CASSSAGSEQFF.

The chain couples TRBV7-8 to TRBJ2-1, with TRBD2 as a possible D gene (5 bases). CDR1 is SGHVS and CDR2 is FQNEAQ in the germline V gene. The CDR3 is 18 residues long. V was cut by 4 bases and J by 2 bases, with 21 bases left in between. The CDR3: CASSSRGRSPSPYNEQFF. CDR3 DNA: TGTGCCAGCAGCTCCCGGGGAAGGAGTCCCTCGCCCTACAATGAGCAGTTCTTC.

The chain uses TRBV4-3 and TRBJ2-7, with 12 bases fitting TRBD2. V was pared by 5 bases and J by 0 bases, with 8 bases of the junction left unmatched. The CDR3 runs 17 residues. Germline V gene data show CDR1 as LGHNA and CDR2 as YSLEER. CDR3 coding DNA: TGCGCCAGCAGCGAGCGACTAGCGGGGGCCTCCTCCTACGAGCAGTACTTC. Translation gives CASSERLAGASSYEQYF.

For the CDR3, the DNA is TGTGCCAGCAGTGAGACAGCCCTAAATGAAAAACTGTTTTTT. Its protein is CASSETALNEKLFF. The chain employs TRBV6-1 and TRBJ1-4; perhaps TRBD1 as D (5 bases). Germline CDR1 is MNHNS and CDR2 is SASEGT. CDR3 length equals 14 residues. Trimming removed 3 bases at V and 5 bases at J, with 10 bases between.